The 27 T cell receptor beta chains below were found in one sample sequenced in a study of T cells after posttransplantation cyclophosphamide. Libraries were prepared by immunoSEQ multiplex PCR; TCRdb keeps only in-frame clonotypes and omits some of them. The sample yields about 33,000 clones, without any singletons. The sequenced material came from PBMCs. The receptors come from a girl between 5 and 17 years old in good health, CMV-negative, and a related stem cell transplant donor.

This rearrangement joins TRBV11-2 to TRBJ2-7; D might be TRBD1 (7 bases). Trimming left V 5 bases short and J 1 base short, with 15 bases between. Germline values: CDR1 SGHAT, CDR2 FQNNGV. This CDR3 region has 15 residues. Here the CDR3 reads CASSPRGAGSYEQYF. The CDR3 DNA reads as TGTGCCAGCAGCCCCAGGGGGGCCGGTTCCTACGAGCAGTACTTC.

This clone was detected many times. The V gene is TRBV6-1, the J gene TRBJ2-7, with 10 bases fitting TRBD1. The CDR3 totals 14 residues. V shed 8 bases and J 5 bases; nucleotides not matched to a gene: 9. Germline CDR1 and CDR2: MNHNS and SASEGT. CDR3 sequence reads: CASYFGQGGHEQYF. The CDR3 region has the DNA TGTGCCAGCTACTTTGGACAGGGGGGACACGAGCAGTACTTC.

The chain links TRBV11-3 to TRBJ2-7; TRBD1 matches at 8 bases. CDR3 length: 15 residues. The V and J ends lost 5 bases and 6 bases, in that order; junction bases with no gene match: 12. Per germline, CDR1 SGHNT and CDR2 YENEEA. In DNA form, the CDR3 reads TGTGCCAGCAGCCCGACGGCGCAGGGGGCGGTCGAGCAGTACTTC. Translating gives CASSPTAQGAVEQYF. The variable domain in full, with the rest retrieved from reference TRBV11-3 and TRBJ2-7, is EAGVVQSPRYKIIEKKQPVAFWCNPISGHNTLYWYLQNLGQGPELLIRYENEEAVDDSQLPKDRFSAERLKGVDSTLKIQPAELGDSAVYLCASSPTAQGAVEQYFGPGTRLTVT.

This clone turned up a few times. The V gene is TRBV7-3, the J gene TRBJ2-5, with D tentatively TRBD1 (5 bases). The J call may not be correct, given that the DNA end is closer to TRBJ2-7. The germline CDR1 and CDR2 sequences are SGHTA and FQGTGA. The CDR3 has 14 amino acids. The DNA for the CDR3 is TGTGCCAGCAGCTTATCGACAGAATCCTACGAGCAGTACTTC. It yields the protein CASSLSTESYEQYF.

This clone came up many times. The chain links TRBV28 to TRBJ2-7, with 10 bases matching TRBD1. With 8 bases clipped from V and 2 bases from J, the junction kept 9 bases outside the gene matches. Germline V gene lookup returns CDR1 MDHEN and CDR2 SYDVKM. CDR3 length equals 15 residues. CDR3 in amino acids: CASLAIGQGAYEQYF. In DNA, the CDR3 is TGTGCCAGCCTAGCCATAGGACAGGGGGCCTACGAGCAGTACTTC.

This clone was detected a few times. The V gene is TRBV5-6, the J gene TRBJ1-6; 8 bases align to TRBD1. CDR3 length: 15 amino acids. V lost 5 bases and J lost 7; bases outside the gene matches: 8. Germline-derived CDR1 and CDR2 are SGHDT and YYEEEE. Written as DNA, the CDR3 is TGTGCCAGCAGAAGAACGGACAGGGCCAATTCACCCCTCCACTTT. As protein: CASRRTDRANSPLHF.

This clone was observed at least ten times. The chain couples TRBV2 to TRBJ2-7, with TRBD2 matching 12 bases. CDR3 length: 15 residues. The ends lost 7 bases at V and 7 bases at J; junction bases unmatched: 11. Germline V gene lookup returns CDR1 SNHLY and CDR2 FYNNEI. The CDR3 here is CASNLGLAGYWEQYF. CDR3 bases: TGTGCCAGCAACCTCGGACTAGCGGGATATTGGGAGCAGTACTTC.

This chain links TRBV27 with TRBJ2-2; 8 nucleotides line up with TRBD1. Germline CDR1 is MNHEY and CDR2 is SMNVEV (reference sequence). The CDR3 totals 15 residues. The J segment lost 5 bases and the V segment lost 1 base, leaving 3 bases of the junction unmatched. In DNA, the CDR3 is TGTGCCAGCAGTTTATGGGACAGGCCAACCGGGGAGCTGTTTTTT. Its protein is CASSLWDRPTGELFF.

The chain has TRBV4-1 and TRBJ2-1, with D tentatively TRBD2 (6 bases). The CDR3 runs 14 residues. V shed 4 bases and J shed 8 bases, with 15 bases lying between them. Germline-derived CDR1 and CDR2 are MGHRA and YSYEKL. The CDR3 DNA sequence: TGCGCCAGCAGCCTAAGTCGGGGGACCTATGAGCAGTTCTTC. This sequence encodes CASSLSRGTYEQFF.

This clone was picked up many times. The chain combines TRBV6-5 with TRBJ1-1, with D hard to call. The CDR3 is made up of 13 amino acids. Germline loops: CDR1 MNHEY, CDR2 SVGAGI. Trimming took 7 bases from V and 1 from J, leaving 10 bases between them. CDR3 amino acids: CASKSVENTEAFF. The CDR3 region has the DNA TGTGCCAGCAAGAGCGTAGAGAACACTGAAGCTTTCTTT.

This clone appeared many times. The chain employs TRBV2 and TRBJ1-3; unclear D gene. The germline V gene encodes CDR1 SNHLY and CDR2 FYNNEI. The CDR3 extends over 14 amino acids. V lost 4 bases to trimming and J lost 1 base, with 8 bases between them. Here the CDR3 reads CASSGALSGNTIYF. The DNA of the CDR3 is TGTGCCAGCAGTGGAGCCTTATCTGGAAACACCATATATTTT.

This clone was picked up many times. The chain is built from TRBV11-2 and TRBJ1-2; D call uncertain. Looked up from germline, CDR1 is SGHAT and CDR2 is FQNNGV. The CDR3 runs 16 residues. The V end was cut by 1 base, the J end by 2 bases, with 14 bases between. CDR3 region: CASSLAAAGTNYGYTF. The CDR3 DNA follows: TGTGCCAGCAGCTTAGCGGCCGCAGGAACCAACTATGGCTACACCTTC.

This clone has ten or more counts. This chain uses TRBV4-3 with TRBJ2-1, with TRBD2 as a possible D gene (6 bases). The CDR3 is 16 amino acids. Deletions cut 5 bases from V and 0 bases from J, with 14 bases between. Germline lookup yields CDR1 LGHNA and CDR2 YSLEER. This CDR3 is CASSSQAGSSYNEQFF. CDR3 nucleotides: TGCGCCAGCAGCTCCCAGGCCGGGAGCTCCTACAATGAGCAGTTCTTC.

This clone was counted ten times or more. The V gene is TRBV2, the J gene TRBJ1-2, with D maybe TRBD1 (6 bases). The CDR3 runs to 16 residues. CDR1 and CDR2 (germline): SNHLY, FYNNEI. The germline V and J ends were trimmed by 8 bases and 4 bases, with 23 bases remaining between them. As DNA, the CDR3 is TGTGCCAGCCTAGCGGAAAACCGGGACAAGCCCTATGGCTACACCTTC. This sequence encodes CASLAENRDKPYGYTF.

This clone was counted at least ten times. The CDR3 protein is CASSRRLAGPYEQYF. The CDR3 DNA reads as TGTGCCAGCAGCCGGAGGCTAGCGGGGCCCTACGAGCAGTACTTC. The chain employs TRBV5-6 and TRBJ2-7, with TRBD2 matching over 9 bases. There are 15 residues in the CDR3. Trimming at V came to 4 bases and at J to 2 bases, leaving 7 bases not matched to a gene. Germline lookup yields CDR1 SGHDT and CDR2 YYEEEE.

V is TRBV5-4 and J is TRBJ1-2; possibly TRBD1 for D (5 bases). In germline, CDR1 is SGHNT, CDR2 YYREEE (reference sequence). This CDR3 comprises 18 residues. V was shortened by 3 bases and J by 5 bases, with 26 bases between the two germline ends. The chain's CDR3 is CASSSTIQRGGVLYGYTF. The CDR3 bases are TGTGCCAGCAGCTCAACCATCCAGAGGGGAGGAGTTTTGTATGGCTACACCTTC.

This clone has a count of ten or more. Here the CDR3 reads CASGQGGTEAFF. As DNA, the CDR3 is TGTGCCAGTGGACAGGGGGGCACTGAAGCTTTCTTT. This chain connects TRBV19 to TRBJ1-1; 10 positions agree with TRBD1. The CDR3 totals 12 residues. Germline V gives CDR1 LNHDA, CDR2 SQIVND (reference sequence). V gave up 8 bases and J gave up 4 bases; unmatched junction bases: 1.

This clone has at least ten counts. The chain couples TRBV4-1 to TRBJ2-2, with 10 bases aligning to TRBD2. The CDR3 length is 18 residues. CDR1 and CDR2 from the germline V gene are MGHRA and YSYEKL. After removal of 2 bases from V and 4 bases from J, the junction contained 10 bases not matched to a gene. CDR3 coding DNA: TGCGCCAGCAGCCAATTACCAGCGGGGGGGCTTGGCACCGGGGAGCTGTTTTTT. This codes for CASSQLPAGGLGTGELFF.

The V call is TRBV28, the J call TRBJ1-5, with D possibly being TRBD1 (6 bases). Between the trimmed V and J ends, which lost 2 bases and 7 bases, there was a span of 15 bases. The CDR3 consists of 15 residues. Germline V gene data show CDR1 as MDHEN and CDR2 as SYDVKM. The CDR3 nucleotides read TGTGCCAGCAGTTTAGTTTCGTCAGGGGACCAGCCCCAGCATTTT. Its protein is CASSLVSSGDQPQHF.

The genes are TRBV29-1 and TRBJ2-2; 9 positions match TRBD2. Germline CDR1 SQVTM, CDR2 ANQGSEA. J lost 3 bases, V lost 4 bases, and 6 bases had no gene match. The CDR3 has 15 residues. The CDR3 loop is CSVGEAGGHTGELFF. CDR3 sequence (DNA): TGCAGCGTTGGCGAGGCGGGGGGGCACACCGGGGAGCTGTTTTTT.

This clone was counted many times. CDR3 bases: TGCGCCAGCAGCCCCCCTAGCGGAGCCCTCACAGATACGCAGTATTTT. This codes for CASSPPSGALTDTQYF. The V call is TRBV5-1, the J call TRBJ2-3, with 7 positions matching TRBD2. Per germline, CDR1 SGHRS and CDR2 YFSETQ. V shed 4 bases, J shed 2 bases, and the junction held 10 bases outside the gene matches. The CDR3 sequence is 16 residues long.

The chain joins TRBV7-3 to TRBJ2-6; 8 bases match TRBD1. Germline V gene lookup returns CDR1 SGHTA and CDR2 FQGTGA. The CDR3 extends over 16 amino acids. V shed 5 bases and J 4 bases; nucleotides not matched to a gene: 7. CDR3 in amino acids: CASSSNRGSGANVLTF. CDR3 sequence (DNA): TGTGCCAGCAGCAGCAACAGGGGGAGCGGGGCCAACGTCCTGACTTTC.

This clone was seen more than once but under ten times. The CDR3 sequence: CASSIGAGISYGYTF. The DNA for the CDR3 is TGTGCCAGCAGTATAGGGGCAGGTATCTCCTATGGCTACACCTTC. V usage is TRBV27 and J usage is TRBJ1-2; D might be TRBD1 (5 bases). The CDR3 loop spans 15 amino acids. V lost 5 bases and J 4 bases, leaving 17 bases between the germline ends. Germline V lookup: CDR1 MNHEY, CDR2 SMNVEV (reference sequence).

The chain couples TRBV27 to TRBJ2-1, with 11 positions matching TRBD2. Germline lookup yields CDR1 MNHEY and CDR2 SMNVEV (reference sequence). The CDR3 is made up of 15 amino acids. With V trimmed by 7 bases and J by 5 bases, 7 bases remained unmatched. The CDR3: CASMRPGLADNEQFF. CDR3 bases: TGTGCCAGCATGAGACCGGGACTAGCGGACAATGAGCAGTTCTTC.

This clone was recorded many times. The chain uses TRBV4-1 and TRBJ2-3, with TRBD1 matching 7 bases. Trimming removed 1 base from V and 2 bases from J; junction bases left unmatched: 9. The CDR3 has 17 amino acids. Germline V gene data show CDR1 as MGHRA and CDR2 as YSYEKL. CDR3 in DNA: TGCGCCAGCAGCCAAGGGCTCCGGGACAGAACCACAGATACGCAGTATTTT. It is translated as CASSQGLRDRTTDTQYF.

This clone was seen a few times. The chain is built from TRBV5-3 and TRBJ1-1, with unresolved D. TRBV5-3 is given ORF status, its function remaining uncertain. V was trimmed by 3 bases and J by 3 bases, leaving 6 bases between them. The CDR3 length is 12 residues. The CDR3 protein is CARSCRDTEAFF. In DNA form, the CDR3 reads TGTGCCAGAAGCTGCCGGGACACTGAAGCTTTCTTT.

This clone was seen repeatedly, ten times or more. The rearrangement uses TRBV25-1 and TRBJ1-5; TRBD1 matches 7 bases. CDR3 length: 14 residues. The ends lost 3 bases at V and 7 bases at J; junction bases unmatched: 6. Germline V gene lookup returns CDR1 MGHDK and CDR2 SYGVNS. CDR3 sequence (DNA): TGTGCCAGCAGTGAGGTTGGGACAGCACAGCCCCAGCATTTT. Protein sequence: CASSEVGTAQPQHF.